The source of this T cell receptor (beta chain) is a study of OX40 agonist ivuxolimab in advanced cancers. Whole-study context: In this trial design, patients received ivuxolimab intravenously at 0.01 to 10 mg/kg every 2 weeks. Three patients responded partially, comprising one with hepatocellular carcinoma and two with cutaneous melanoma.

TCRdb keeps only in-frame clones here, not all; method: immunoSEQ multiplex PCR. The sample records around 110,000 clones, approximately 92% being singletons. General observations from the study: CD4+ T cells averaged fewer expanded clones than CD8+ T cells.

The V and J ends lost 9 bases and 1 base respectively, with 19 bases between them. This CDR3 spans 17 amino acids. From germline, CDR1 is MDHEN and CDR2 SYDVKM. Turning to this clone: Its matching antigen is unknown.

This receptor was taken from an adult with an advanced solid tumor such as melanoma, head and neck, liver or kidney cancer. The gene calls are TRBV28 and TRBJ2-6; D gene uncertain. Material: CD4+ or CD8+ T cells sorted from blood, obtained in a trial of the OX40 agonist ivuxolimab. CDR3 region: CASHTRSRRSGANVLTF. In DNA, the CDR3 is TGTGCCAGTCATACACGAAGTCGCAGGTCTGGGGCCAACGTCCTGACTTTC.